This T cell receptor beta chain was sequenced for a study of T cell responses to AZD1222 COVID-19 vaccine. Study results and limitations: Nearly half of spike-specific TCRs reportedly target unmutated variant regions. Two doses of AZD1222 preceded a rise in Spike-specific TCR breadth and depth. Spike was spanned by vaccine-associated CD4 TCRs, with dominance at 160-218 and 743-854. Donors in the cohort were predominantly white British and more often female, and clonal diversity was possibly underestimated.

Assay used: immunoSEQ multiplex PCR; TCRdb lists only in-frame clones, some missing. Among 98,000 or so clones, more than 70% were seen once, and the ten largest hold 3% to 3.5%. On this clone: Antigen specificity is unknown.

From germline, CDR1 is LNHNV and CDR2 YYDKDF (reference sequence). Trimming took 8 bases from V and 5 from J; bases not matched to a gene: 5. There are 13 residues in the CDR3. This clonotype was obtained from an adult in good health. This chain uses TRBV15 with TRBJ2-2; 7 bases are a match to TRBD2. Sequencing used peripheral blood, obtained on day 0 of AZD1222 vaccination. As DNA, the CDR3 is TGTGCCACCTCTAGCGGTTGGACCGGGGAGCTGTTTTTT. Encoded protein: CATSSGWTGELFF.